The T cell receptor beta chain described here comes from a study of siplizumab effects on memory and regulatory T cells. Germline CDR1 is LNHDA and CDR2 is SQIVND (reference sequence). The CDR3 is 16 amino acids. Trimming cost V 3 bases and J 2 bases; bases outside gene matches: 5. Sequencing was performed with immunoSEQ multiplex PCR; in TCRdb, only in-frame clones are kept and a portion is missing. The sample has more than 13,000 clones, 35% to 45% seen once. It was at 37°C and for more than 5 days that the mixed lymphocyte reaction cells were cocultured. The labelling of responder PBMCs with CFSE and of stimulator PBMCs with Violet Dye preceded their 1:1 mixing. The study, taken as a whole, reports: The mean Treg-derived percentage of mappable alloreactive CD4+ clones was 60% to 70% with siplizumab compared with about 27% in controls.

Concerning this clone: Its antigen remains unknown.

The chain has TRBV19 and TRBJ2-1, with 9 bases that match TRBD2. This TCR was recovered from a human donor in good health; the cells came from an allogeneic mixed lymphocyte reaction. Some clones in this sample may be carry-over from other donors' samples. The sequenced sample consisted of CFSE-low (dividing) CD4+ T cells sorted from an allogeneic mixed lymphocyte reaction. The CDR3 DNA is TGTGCCAGTAGTATTCTAGCGGGGATAACCTACAATGAGCAGTTCTTC. Translation gives CASSILAGITYNEQFF.